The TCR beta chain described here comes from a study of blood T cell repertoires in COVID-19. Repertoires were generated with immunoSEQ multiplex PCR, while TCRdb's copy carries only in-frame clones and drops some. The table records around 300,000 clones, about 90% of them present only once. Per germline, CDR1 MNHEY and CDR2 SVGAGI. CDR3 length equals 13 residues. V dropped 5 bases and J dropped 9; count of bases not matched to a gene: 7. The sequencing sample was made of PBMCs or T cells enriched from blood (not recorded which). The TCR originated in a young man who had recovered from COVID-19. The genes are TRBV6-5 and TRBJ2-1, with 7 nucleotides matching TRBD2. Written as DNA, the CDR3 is TGTGCCAGCAGTCAAATACTAGCGCTTGAGCAGTTCTTC. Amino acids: CASSQILALEQFF.